This TCR beta chain comes out of a study of PD-1 blockade in classical Hodgkin lymphoma. Following autologous stem cell transplantation, relapse occurred in every patient, and exposure to brentuximab vedotin varied. This CDR3 spans 13 amino acids. Germline V gene data show CDR1 as MNHNS and CDR2 as SASEGT. Trimming took 4 bases from V and 9 from J, leaving 10 bases between them. This clone was counted between two and nine times. TCRdb keeps only in-frame clones here, not all; method: immunoSEQ multiplex PCR. The data hold 120,000 to 150,000 clones, with 78% observed a single time. The specimen was peripheral blood mononuclear cells (PBMCs), collected before the second cycle of nivolumab. The TCR sequence derives from a human donor with classical Hodgkin lymphoma. The gene calls are TRBV6-1 and TRBJ1-6; D might be TRBD1 (5 bases). In DNA, the CDR3 is TGTGCCAGCAGTGGGGGACTATCTTCACCCCTCCACTTT. Its protein product is CASSGGLSSPLHF.